There are a few counts of the clone carrying this TCR beta chain. Its antigen remains unidentified. This PCR relied on a set of 60 Vbeta primers and 13 Jbeta primers. As processed by the authors: Later work found around 72 million unique TCR beta chains, with some 11 million shared. Sequencing used immunoSEQ multiplex PCR; TCRdb keeps in-frame clones, though not all of them. V, J and clone size derive from that table, while D and trimming were established from the DNA sequence. The sample has about 160,000 clones, more than 65% seen once. CDR3 length: 14 amino acids. Trimming took 4 bases from V and 3 from J, leaving 12 bases between them. From germline, CDR1 is LGHNA and CDR2 YNFKEQ. This entry is derived from a study of cytomegalovirus exposure and HLA in healthy donors. General observations from the study: Within an earlier analysis, most TCR beta V segments proved productive either about 90% or about 30% of the time. The authors enumerated around 150 TCR beta chains as linked to cytomegalovirus. Later, an analysis showed that TCR beta chains associated with HLA were more clonally expanded than others that were equally common.

The TCR originated in a woman in her forties or fifties in good health and CMV-seronegative. Sequencing was carried out using PBMCs. This rearrangement joins TRBV4-2 to TRBJ1-1; TRBD1 is a possible D gene (6 bases). CDR3 in DNA: TGTGCCAGCAGCCGACGGACAGATTACACTGAAGCTTTCTTT. It is translated as CASSRRTDYTEAFF.